This T cell receptor (beta chain) was captured by sequencing in a study of blood T cell repertoires in COVID-19. Study-wide context: The study drew acute and convalescent COVID-19 samples from the United States, Italy and Spain. PBMCs, B-cell-depleted T cells, or T cells provided the cDNA or gDNA that made up the material.

Methods used by the authors: Quantification of nucleated cells was approximated via reference gene primer amplification. The method was immunoSEQ multiplex PCR; TCRdb's version includes in-frame clones alone and lacks a portion of them. V, J and clone size reflect that table, while D and trimming were determined from the DNA. The sample contains hundreds of thousands of clones, 75% to 90% of which appear only once. V lost 7 bases and J lost 2; bases outside the gene matches: 7. The CDR3 loop spans 15 amino acids. The germline CDR1 and CDR2 sequences are MNHEY and SMNVEV (reference sequence). The sample was peripheral blood. The chain recombines TRBV27 with TRBJ1-5; 8 bases line up with TRBD1. This receptor was taken from a man between 18 and 29 years old with active or convalescent COVID-19. The CDR3 nucleotides read TGTGCCAGCAAAGGGACAGGTTTTGGCAATCAGCCCCAGCATTTT. Translated: CASKGTGFGNQPQHF.